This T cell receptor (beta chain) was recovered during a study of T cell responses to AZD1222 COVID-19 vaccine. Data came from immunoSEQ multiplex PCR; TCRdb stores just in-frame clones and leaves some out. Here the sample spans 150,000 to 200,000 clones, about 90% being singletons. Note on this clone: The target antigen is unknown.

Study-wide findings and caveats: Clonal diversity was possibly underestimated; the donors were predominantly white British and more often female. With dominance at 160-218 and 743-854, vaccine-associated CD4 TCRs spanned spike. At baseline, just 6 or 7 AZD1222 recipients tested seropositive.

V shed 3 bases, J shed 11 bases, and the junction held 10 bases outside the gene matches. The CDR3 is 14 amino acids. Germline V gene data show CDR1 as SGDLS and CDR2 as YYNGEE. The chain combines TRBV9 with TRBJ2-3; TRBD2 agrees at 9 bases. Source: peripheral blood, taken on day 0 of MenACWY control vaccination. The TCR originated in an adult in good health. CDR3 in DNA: TGTGCCAGCAGCGGCGAGCGGGGGGACTTGCTGCAGTATTTT. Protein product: CASSGERGDLLQYF.